These 9 T cell receptor beta chains came from one sample sequenced in a study of blood T cell repertoires in COVID-19. Only in-frame clones appear in the TCRdb table, and some are missing; sequencing was by immunoSEQ multiplex PCR. The data contain a few hundred thousand clones, more than 65% of them seen just once; the ten biggest clones take up around 3.5%. The sample taken for sequencing was PBMCs or T cells enriched from blood (not recorded which). The receptors were sampled from a man aged 50 to 60 who had recovered from COVID-19.

This clone was detected a few times. This chain links TRBV2 with TRBJ1-3, with D perhaps TRBD1 (5 bases). Looked up from germline, CDR1 is SNHLY and CDR2 is FYNNEI. There are 16 residues in the CDR3. Trimming cost V 3 bases and J 0 bases, with 12 bases left between them. The CDR3 DNA reads TGTGCCAGCAGTGAGATGCAGGGCAACTCTGGAAACACCATATATTTT. Translation gives CASSEMQGNSGNTIYF.

This clone was counted between two and nine times. The chain couples TRBV6-4 to TRBJ2-3, with 10 bases matching TRBD2. CDR1 is MRHNA, CDR2 SNTAGT, per germline. V shed 0 bases and J 0 bases; nucleotides not matched to a gene: 3. CDR3 size: 17 residues. CDR3 in amino acids: CASSDSLAGVSTDTQYF. CDR3 coding DNA: TGTGCCAGCAGTGACTCGCTAGCGGGAGTGAGCACAGATACGCAGTATTTT.

The gene calls are TRBV9 and TRBJ1-6; D is uncertain. CDR1 is SGDLS and CDR2 is YYNGEE in the germline V gene. The V end was cut by 1 base, the J end by 5 bases, with 7 bases between. This CDR3 has 14 amino acids. The CDR3 sequence: CASSVTGNNSPLHF. As DNA, the CDR3 is TGTGCCAGCAGCGTAACGGGTAATAATTCACCCCTCCACTTT.

This clone has just a few counts. V usage is TRBV19 and J usage is TRBJ2-7; 12 bases are shared with TRBD2. The V and J ends lost 6 bases and 7 bases, in that order; junction bases with no gene match: 10. Germline CDR1 LNHDA, CDR2 SQIVND (reference sequence). The CDR3 runs 15 residues. As DNA, the CDR3 is TGTGCCAGTAGAAACCTAGCGGGGGGGCCTGGAGAGCAGTACTTC. Amino acids: CASRNLAGGPGEQYF.

The V gene is TRBV5-8, the J gene TRBJ2-2; weak D call: TRBD1 (6 bases). V shed 4 bases and J shed 1 base, with 11 bases lying between them. This CDR3 contains 15 residues. Per germline, CDR1 SGHTS and CDR2 YDEGEE. This CDR3 reads CASSPFRGNTGELFF. The DNA for the CDR3 is TGTGCCAGCAGCCCCTTCAGGGGGAACACCGGGGAGCTGTTTTTT.

The chain joins TRBV3-1 (or the pseudogene TRBV3-2) to TRBJ1-1, with D maybe TRBD1 (6 bases). CDR1 is LGHDT and CDR2 is YNNKEL in the germline V gene (reference sequence). The CDR3 has 14 residues. The V end was cut by 4 bases, the J end by 3 bases, with 12 bases between. The CDR3, as DNA: TGTGCCAGCAGCCTAACCACAGGGTACACTGAAGCTTTCTTT. It specifies CASSLTTGYTEAFF.

The chain joins TRBV10-3 to TRBJ2-7, with a weak D call TRBD2 (7 bases). Trimming pared 5 bases from V and 5 bases from J, leaving 22 bases between. Germline CDR1 and CDR2: ENHRY and SYGVKD. The CDR3 is 16 amino acids. The CDR3 sequence: CAISTPGGGGGHEQYF. CDR3 in DNA: TGTGCCATCAGTACCCCGGGGGGTGGGGGGGGCCACGAGCAGTACTTC.

The chain has TRBV9 and TRBJ2-2, with 13 bases lining up with TRBD2. Germline V gene lookup returns CDR1 SGDLS and CDR2 YYNGEE. Unmatched junction bases numbered 2, after V lost 6 bases and J lost 6 bases. This CDR3 contains 14 residues. This chain's CDR3 is CASTGLAGAGELFF. In DNA form, the CDR3 reads TGTGCCAGCACCGGACTAGCGGGAGCCGGGGAGCTGTTTTTT.

The rearrangement uses TRBV13 and TRBJ1-1; TRBD1 is a possible D gene (6 bases). The CDR3 extends over 15 amino acids. Trimming took off 1 base at V and 5 bases at J, with 14 bases between the two ends. CDR1 is PRHDT and CDR2 is FYEKMQ in the germline V gene (reference sequence). The CDR3 DNA reads as TGTGCCAGCAGCTTAGTGGGGGGGCCCGGTACTGAAGCTTTCTTT. Translating it yields CASSLVGGPGTEAFF.